One sample yielded the 18 T cell receptor beta chains listed below, sequenced in a study of spatial heterogeneity in lung cancer (dated 2019 in TCRdb). Libraries were made using 5' RACE. TCRdb shows the sequencer as NextSeq 500. TCRdb's own reprocessing of the public reads used fastp at Q25 and MiXCR and kept productive beta chains. Rows are combined by CDR3 protein, so each entry shows the most common genes and DNA. Counted in this sample were some 14,000 distinct CDR3 sequences; more than 4.5% of them appeared once. The leading ten clones occupy approximately 35% of the sample. In the paper's terms, the time point label means: sample taken at primary tumor resection. Without any cell sorting, TCR sequencing was performed on whole RNA extracted either from tumor and nontumor lung tissue or from cryopreserved PBMC samples. Sequenced material: lung tumor tissue, taken at surgery. Receptors were obtained from a human donor with early-stage non-small cell lung cancer.

Many counts were recorded for this clonotype. The junction does not match germline at one end; this may be a read error. This beta chain was picked up by a library intended for alpha chains and is off target, so its count carries little meaning. The rearrangement joins TRBV27 to TRBJ2-1; 9 nucleotides align to TRBD2. The CDR3 length is 14 residues. In germline, CDR1 is MNHEY, CDR2 SMNVEV (reference sequence). The CDR3 loop is CASSPGTSYSEQFF. DNA for the CDR3: TGTGCCAGCAGTCCCGGGACTAGCTACAGTGAGCAGTTCTTC.

This clonotype was seen many times. This beta chain is a stray sequence in a library constructed for alpha chains; its clone size is not meaningful. The J gene is TRBJ2-3, the V gene TRBV20-1; a weak D match, TRBD1 (6 bases). Per germline, CDR1 DFQATT and CDR2 SNEGSKA (reference sequence). The CDR3 consists of 13 residues. V was shortened by 7 bases and J by 1 base, with 12 bases between the two germline ends. The CDR3 here is CSDQGLGTDTQYF. CDR3 sequence (DNA): TGCAGTGACCAGGGGCTGGGCACAGATACGCAGTATTTT.

This clonotype was recorded many times. Because this beta chain is a stray read in a library intended to capture alpha chains, its abundance should not be given much weight. The gene calls are TRBV6-2 or TRBV6-3 and TRBJ2-5; D is unclear. Trimming shortened V by 2 bases and J by 5 bases, and 21 bases separated the two germline ends. Germline CDR1 reads MNHEY; CDR2 reads SVGEGT. CDR3 length equals 17 residues. The CDR3 nucleotides read TGTGCCAGCAGTTACGGTTTGCTATCCACCTCTGGGGAGACCCAGTACTTC. It yields the protein CASSYGLLSTSGETQYF.

This clonotype has at least ten counts. Within a library made for alpha chains, this beta chain is off target, and its count is uninformative. The chain joins TRBV20-1 to TRBJ1-5; D not certain. Trimming took off 3 bases at V and 3 bases at J, with 12 bases between the two ends. The germline gives CDR1 DFQATT, CDR2 SNEGSKA (reference sequence). This CDR3 comprises 14 residues. In nucleotides, the CDR3 is TGCAGTGCTAGTTTATCACGCATCAATCAGCCCCAGCATTTT. This translates into CSASLSRINQPQHF.

This clonotype has ten or more counts. This beta chain appears as a stray read in a library generated for alpha chains; its size is not informative. The rearrangement uses TRBV7-8 and TRBJ2-2; D unresolved. The germline V gene encodes CDR1 SGHVS and CDR2 FQNEAQ. V shed 5 bases and J shed 3 bases, with 13 bases lying between them. The CDR3 consists of 15 residues. This CDR3 reads CASSPDRGYTGELFF. CDR3 nucleotide sequence: TGTGCCAGCAGCCCCGATCGAGGTTACACCGGGGAGCTGTTTTTT.

This clonotype has a count of ten or more. Because this beta chain is a stray read in a library intended to capture alpha chains, its abundance should not be given much weight. The V and J genes are TRBV2 and TRBJ1-6, with TRBD1 matching 11 bases. V shed 2 bases and J 10 bases; nucleotides not matched to a gene: 7. This CDR3 region has 16 residues. Germline CDR1 and CDR2: SNHLY and FYNNEI. The CDR3 is CASSEIGQGAESPLHF. The CDR3 DNA reads as TGTGCCAGCAGTGAAATCGGACAGGGGGCTGAATCACCCCTCCACTTT.

This clonotype was found many times. This beta chain is off target for a library built for alpha chains, so its abundance means little. This rearrangement joins TRBV28 to TRBJ2-5, with a weak D call TRBD1 (5 bases). CDR1 MDHEN and CDR2 SYDVKM come from the germline V gene. Trimming took off 8 bases at V and 2 bases at J, with 9 bases between the two ends. CDR3 length: 12 residues. The CDR3 region has the DNA TGTGCCAGCGCAAGGGGTCAAGAGACCCAGTACTTC. It codes for CASARGQETQYF.

This clonotype was counted many times. This beta chain represents an off-target read in a library built for alpha chains; its size is of limited meaning. The chain employs TRBV11-2 and TRBJ2-5; D gene ambiguous. Germline CDR1 is SGHAT and CDR2 is FQNNGV. This CDR3 is built from 16 residues. V gave up 4 bases and J gave up 2 bases, with 17 bases separating them. This CDR3 is CASSSLVVARQETQYF. Written as DNA, the CDR3 is TGTGCCAGCAGCTCACTGGTGGTGGCTCGGCAAGAGACCCAGTACTTC. The variable domain in full, with the rest retrieved from reference TRBV11-2 and TRBJ2-5, is EAGVAQSPRYKIIEKRQSVAFWCNPISGHATLYWYQQILGQGPKLLIQFQNNGVVDDSQLPKDRFSAERLKGVDSTLKIQPAKLEDSAVYLCASSSLVVARQETQYFGPGTRLLVL.

This clonotype has ten or more counts. This beta chain is an unintended read in a library built for alpha chains; its size means little. The V gene is TRBV20-1, the J gene TRBJ1-1, with D possibly TRBD1 on 6 matching bases. The germline V and J ends were trimmed by 2 bases and 0 bases, with 25 bases remaining between them. Per the germline V gene, CDR1 is DFQATT and CDR2 is SNEGSKA (reference sequence). The CDR3 extends over 19 amino acids. The CDR3 loop is CSARSVNLQGYKVNTEAFF. The DNA of the CDR3 is TGCAGTGCTAGATCTGTCAACCTACAGGGTTATAAGGTGAACACTGAAGCTTTCTTT.

This clonotype was seen many times. A library prepared for alpha chains yielded this beta chain as an off-target read; its size is of little meaning. The rearrangement uses TRBV10-3 and TRBJ2-3; TRBD2 matches at 7 bases. V shed 6 bases, J shed 0 bases, and the junction held 3 bases outside the gene matches. Germline V gives CDR1 ENHRY, CDR2 SYGVKD. There are 14 residues in the CDR3. CDR3 sequence reads: CAIRPGLSTDTQYF. CDR3 in DNA: TGTGCCATCAGACCGGGACTAAGCACAGATACGCAGTATTTT.

This clonotype was found a few times. This beta chain came through as a stray read in a library set up for alpha chains, and its size says little. The chain joins TRBV7-9 to TRBJ2-3; D is undetermined. The CDR3 has 14 amino acids. Germline V gene lookup returns CDR1 SEHNR and CDR2 FQNEAQ (reference sequence). Trimming left V 5 bases short and J 0 bases short, with 9 bases between. CDR3 loop: CASSPRSSTDTQYF. CDR3 in DNA: TGTGCCAGCAGCCCCCGATCTAGCACAGATACGCAGTATTTT.

This clonotype was seen many times. Because this beta chain is a stray read in a library intended to capture alpha chains, its abundance should not be given much weight. This chain uses TRBV7-2 with TRBJ1-2; no definite D call. CDR1 and CDR2 from the germline V gene are SGHTA and FQGNSA. The CDR3 loop spans 16 amino acids. V lost 0 bases and J 0 bases, leaving 11 bases between the germline ends. Written as DNA, the CDR3 is TGTGCCAGCAGCTTAGCGGCGGCGGGAACTAACTATGGCTACACCTTC. The encoded protein is CASSLAAAGTNYGYTF.

In this sample, this clonotype turned up many times. The library was prepared for alpha chains; this beta chain is a stray read, so its frequency means little. The rearrangement links TRBV6-1 to TRBJ1-1, with a weak D call TRBD1 (6 bases). The V gene lost 2 bases and the J gene lost 5 bases, with 12 bases spanning the gap. The length of the CDR3 is 14 residues. Germline CDR1 and CDR2: MNHNS and SASEGT. CDR3 nucleotides: TGTGCCAGCAGTGAATGGCGGGGGCGGACTGAAGCTTTCTTT. Amino acids: CASSEWRGRTEAFF.

In its sample, this clonotype was seen many times. The size of this beta chain means little, since it is a stray read in a library made for alpha chains. The CDR3, as DNA: TGCGCCAGCAGCCAAGTGTCGCTAGTCGGTGAGCAGTTCTTC. It is translated as CASSQVSLVGEQFF. The genes are TRBV4-1 and TRBJ2-1; D unresolved. Per the germline V gene, CDR1 is MGHRA and CDR2 is YSYEKL. The length of the CDR3 is 14 residues. Trimming cost V 1 base and J 9 bases, with 13 bases left between them.

This clonotype has a count of ten or more. The library was built for alpha chains, so this beta chain is an off-target read and its size means little. This chain connects TRBV27 to TRBJ2-3; D is perhaps TRBD1 or TRBD2 (7 bases each). Trimming left V 6 bases short and J 4 bases short, with 32 bases between. The CDR3 length is 20 residues. Germline loops: CDR1 MNHEY, CDR2 SMNVEV (reference sequence). CDR3 amino acids: CASRTAYPQTWGGGADTQYF. CDR3 DNA sequence: TGTGCCAGCAGGACCGCGTACCCCCAAACGTGGGGAGGGGGCGCAGATACGCAGTATTTT.

A few counts support this clonotype. For a library built for alpha chains, this beta chain is a stray read; little rests on its size. This chain links TRBV27 with TRBJ1-1; possible D gene TRBD1, 6 bases. The V end was cut by 5 bases, the J end by 5 bases, with 15 bases between. Per the germline V gene, CDR1 is MNHEY and CDR2 is SMNVEV (reference sequence). The length of the CDR3 is 14 residues. CDR3 sequence (DNA): TGTGCCAGCAGTCATCAGGGGCCGGGGACTGAAGCTTTCTTT. This codes for CASSHQGPGTEAFF.

This clonotype was observed at least ten times. This beta chain lies outside the target of a library built for alpha chains; its clone size means little. This chain connects TRBV25-1 to TRBJ2-2, with 9 bases fitting TRBD1. The CDR3 length is 18 residues. V lost 2 bases to trimming and J lost 2 bases; unmatched junction nucleotides: 9. Germline V gene data show CDR1 as MGHDK and CDR2 as SYGVNS. In DNA form, the CDR3 reads TGTGCCAGCAGTGAAGCCCGAGACAGGGGGGGAAACACCGGGGAGCTGTTTTTT. It specifies CASSEARDRGGNTGELFF.

This clonotype turned up a few times. A library made for alpha chains picked up this beta chain off target, so its size means little. The chain is built from TRBV7-2 and TRBJ2-3; perhaps TRBD2 as D (5 bases). CDR3 length equals 14 residues. V was pared by 3 bases and J by 2 bases, with 9 bases between. Germline CDR1 and CDR2: SGHTA and FQGNSA. CDR3 DNA sequence: TGTGCCAGCAGCTTTATGGGAGACACAGATACGCAGTATTTT. This codes for CASSFMGDTDTQYF.